This T cell receptor (beta chain) was identified in a study of identical twins. Study results and caveats: Twin pairs had excess sharing that was weaker in beta out-of-frame sequences. The abundant beta clonotypes from cord blood had fewer insertions, and memory repertoires had none of this. Within twin pairs, the out-of-frame alpha sequences they shared showed excess low generation probability.

All of the donors were Caucasians in good health. The table lists this clonotype with many counts. Its matching antigen is unknown. From germline, CDR1 is LGHDT and CDR2 YNNKEL (reference sequence). The CDR3 runs 12 residues. The V end was cut by 5 bases, the J end by 4 bases, with 7 bases between. TCRdb analysed the 5' RACE reads with MiXCR anew, one entry per CDR3 protein. Among around 100,000 distinct CDR3 sequences listed, under 6.5% were seen once. This TCR was sampled from a woman in her forties or fifties in good health. The sequenced sample consisted of memory T cells sorted from blood. The chain uses TRBV3-1 and TRBJ2-3; no reliable D call. The CDR3 loop reads CASSVQSDTQYF. CDR3 bases: TGTGCCAGCAGCGTACAGTCAGATACGCAGTATTTT.